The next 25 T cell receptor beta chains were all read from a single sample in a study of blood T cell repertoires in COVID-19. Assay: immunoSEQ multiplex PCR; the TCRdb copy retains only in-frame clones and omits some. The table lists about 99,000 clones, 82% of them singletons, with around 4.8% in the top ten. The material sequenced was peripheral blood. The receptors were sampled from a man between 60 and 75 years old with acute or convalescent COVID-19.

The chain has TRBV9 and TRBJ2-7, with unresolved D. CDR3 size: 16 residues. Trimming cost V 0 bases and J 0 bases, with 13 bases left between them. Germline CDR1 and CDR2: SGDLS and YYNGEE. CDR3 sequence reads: CASSVGPAASSYEQYF. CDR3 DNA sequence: TGTGCCAGCAGCGTAGGCCCCGCAGCGAGCTCCTACGAGCAGTACTTC.

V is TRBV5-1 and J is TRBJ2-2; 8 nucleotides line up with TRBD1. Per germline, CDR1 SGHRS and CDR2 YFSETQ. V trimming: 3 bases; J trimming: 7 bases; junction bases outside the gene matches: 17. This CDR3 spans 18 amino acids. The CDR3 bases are TGCGCCAGCAGCTCTTCTAGTATGGGGACAGGACGAAGCGGGGAGCTGTTTTTT. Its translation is CASSSSSMGTGRSGELFF.

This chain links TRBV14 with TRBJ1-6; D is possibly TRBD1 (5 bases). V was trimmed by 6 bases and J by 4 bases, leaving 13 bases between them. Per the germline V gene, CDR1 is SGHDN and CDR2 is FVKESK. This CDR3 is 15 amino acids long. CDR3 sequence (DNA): TGTGCCAGCAGTCCACCGGGGGGATATAATTCACCCCTCCACTTT. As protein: CASSPPGGYNSPLHF.

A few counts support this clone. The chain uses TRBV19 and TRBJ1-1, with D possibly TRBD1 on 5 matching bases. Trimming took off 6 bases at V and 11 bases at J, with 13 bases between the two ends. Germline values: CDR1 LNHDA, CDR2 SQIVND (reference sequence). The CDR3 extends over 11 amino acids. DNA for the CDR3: TGTGCCAGTAGAGACAGTCTGATGGCTTTCTTT. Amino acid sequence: CASRDSLMAFF.

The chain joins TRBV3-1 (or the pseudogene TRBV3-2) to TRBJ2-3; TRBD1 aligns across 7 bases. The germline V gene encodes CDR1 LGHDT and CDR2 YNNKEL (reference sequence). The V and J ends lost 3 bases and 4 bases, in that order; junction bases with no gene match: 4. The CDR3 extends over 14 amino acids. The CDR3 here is CASSQRTGADTQYF. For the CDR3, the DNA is TGTGCCAGCAGCCAGCGAACAGGGGCAGATACGCAGTATTTT.

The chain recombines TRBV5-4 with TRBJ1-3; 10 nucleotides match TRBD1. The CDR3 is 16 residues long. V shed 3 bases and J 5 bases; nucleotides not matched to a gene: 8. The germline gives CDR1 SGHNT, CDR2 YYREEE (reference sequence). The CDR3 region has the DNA TGTGCCAGCAGCTCCCGACAGGGGGCAAACAGAAACACCATATATTTT. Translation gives CASSSRQGANRNTIYF.

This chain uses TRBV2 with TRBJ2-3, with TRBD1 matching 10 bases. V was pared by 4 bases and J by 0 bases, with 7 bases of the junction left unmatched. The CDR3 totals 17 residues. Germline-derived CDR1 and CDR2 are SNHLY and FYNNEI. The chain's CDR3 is CASSVIGTGASTDTQYF. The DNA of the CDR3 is TGTGCCAGCAGTGTAATAGGGACAGGGGCCAGCACAGATACGCAGTATTTT.

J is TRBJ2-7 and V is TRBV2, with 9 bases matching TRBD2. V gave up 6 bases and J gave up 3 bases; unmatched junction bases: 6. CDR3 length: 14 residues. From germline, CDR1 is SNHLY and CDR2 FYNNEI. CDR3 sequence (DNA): TGTGCCAGCAGGGAGACTAGCGGATACTACGAGCAGTACTTC. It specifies CASRETSGYYEQYF.

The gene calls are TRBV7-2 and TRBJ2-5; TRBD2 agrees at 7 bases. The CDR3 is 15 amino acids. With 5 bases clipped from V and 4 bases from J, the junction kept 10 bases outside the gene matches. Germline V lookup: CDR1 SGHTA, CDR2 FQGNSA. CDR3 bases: TGTGCCAGCAGCCCCCAGCCGGGGGGAGGAGAGACCCAGTACTTC. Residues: CASSPQPGGGETQYF.

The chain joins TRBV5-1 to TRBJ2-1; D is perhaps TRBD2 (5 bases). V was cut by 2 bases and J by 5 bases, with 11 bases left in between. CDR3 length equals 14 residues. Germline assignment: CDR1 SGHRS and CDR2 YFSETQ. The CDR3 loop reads CASSFGEINNEQFF. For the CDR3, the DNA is TGCGCCAGCAGCTTCGGGGAGATAAACAATGAGCAGTTCTTC.

In nucleotides, the CDR3 is TGTGCCAGCAGGGGACTAGCGGGGTTCACAGATACGCAGTATTTT. It codes for CASRGLAGFTDTQYF. The gene calls are TRBV6-5 and TRBJ2-3, with 13 bases lining up with TRBD2. Losses at the gene ends were 6 bases for V and 2 bases for J; bases not matched to a gene: 2. Looked up from germline, CDR1 is MNHEY and CDR2 is SVGAGI. This CDR3 region has 15 residues.

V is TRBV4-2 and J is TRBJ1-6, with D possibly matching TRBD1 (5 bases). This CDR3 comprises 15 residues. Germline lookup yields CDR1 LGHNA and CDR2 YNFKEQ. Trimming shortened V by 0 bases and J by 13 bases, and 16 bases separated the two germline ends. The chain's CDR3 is CASSQDHQGTAPLHF. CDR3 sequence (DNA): TGTGCCAGCAGCCAAGATCATCAGGGAACGGCCCCCCTCCACTTT.

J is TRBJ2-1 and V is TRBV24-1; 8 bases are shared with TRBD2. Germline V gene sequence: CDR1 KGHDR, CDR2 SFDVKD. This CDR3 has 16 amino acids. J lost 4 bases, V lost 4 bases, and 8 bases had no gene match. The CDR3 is CATSEAGANGYNEQFF. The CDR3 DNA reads TGTGCCACCAGTGAAGCGGGGGCAAATGGTTACAATGAGCAGTTCTTC.

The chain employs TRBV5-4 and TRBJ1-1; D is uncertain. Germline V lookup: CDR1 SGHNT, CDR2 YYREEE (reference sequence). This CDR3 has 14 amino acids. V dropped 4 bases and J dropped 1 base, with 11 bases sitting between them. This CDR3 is CASSHPRENTEAFF. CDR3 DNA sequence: TGTGCCAGCAGCCATCCTCGGGAGAACACTGAAGCTTTCTTT.

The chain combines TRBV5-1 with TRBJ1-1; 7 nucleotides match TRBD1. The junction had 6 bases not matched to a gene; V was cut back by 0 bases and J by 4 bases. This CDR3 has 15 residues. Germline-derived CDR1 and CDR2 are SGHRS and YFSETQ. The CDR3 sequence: CASSLDRGFSTEAFF. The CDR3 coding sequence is TGCGCCAGCAGCTTGGACAGGGGATTTAGCACTGAAGCTTTCTTT.

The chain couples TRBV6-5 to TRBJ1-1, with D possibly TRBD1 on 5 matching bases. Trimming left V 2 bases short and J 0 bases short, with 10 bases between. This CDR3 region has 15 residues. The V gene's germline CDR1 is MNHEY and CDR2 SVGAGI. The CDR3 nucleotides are TGTGCCAGCAGTTACCGGAGGGGTCTGAACACTGAAGCTTTCTTT. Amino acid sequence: CASSYRRGLNTEAFF.

CDR3 protein: CASSPQQGSSSPLHF. The CDR3 DNA is TGTGCCAGCAGCCCCCAACAGGGAAGCAGTTCACCCCTCCACTTT. The chain recombines TRBV5-4 with TRBJ1-6, with D possibly TRBD1 on 6 matching bases. The CDR3 contains 15 residues. Per the germline V gene, CDR1 is SGHNT and CDR2 is YYREEE (reference sequence). V shed 4 bases and J shed 9 bases, with 17 bases lying between them.

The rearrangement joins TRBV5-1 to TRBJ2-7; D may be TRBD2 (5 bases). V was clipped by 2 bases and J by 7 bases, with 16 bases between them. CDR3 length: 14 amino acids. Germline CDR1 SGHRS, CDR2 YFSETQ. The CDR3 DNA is TGCGCCAGCAGCTTTGGTTCCGGGAACGGGGAGCAGTACTTC. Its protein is CASSFGSGNGEQYF.

The CDR3 sequence: CASSLQGRETQYF. The CDR3 nucleotides read TGTGCCAGCAGCTTACAGGGGAGAGAGACCCAGTACTTC. The chain has TRBV11-2 and TRBJ2-5; the D gene is possibly TRBD1 (6 bases). Trimming removed 2 bases at V and 4 bases at J, with 8 bases between. The CDR3 has 13 amino acids. The germline V gene has CDR1 SGHAT and CDR2 FQNNGV. The full variable domain, completed using reference TRBV11-2 and TRBJ2-5, is EAGVAQSPRYKIIEKRQSVAFWCNPISGHATLYWYQQILGQGPKLLIQFQNNGVVDDSQLPKDRFSAERLKGVDSTLKIQPAKLEDSAVYLCASSLQGRETQYFGPGTRLLVL.

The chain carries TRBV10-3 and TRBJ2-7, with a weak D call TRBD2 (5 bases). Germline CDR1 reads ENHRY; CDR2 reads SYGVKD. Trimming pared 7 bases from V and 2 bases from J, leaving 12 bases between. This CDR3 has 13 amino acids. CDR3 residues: CAIKRTETYEQYF. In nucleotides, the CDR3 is TGTGCCATCAAACGGACTGAGACCTACGAGCAGTACTTC.

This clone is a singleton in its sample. CDR3 loop: CASIGGSTDTQYF. Written as DNA, the CDR3 is TGCGCCAGCATCGGGGGAAGCACAGATACGCAGTATTTT. The chain is built from TRBV10-2 and TRBJ2-3; maybe TRBD2 (6 bases). This CDR3 contains 13 residues. With 7 bases removed from V and 0 bases from J, the gap between germline ends came to 8 bases. From germline, CDR1 is WSHSY and CDR2 SAAADI.

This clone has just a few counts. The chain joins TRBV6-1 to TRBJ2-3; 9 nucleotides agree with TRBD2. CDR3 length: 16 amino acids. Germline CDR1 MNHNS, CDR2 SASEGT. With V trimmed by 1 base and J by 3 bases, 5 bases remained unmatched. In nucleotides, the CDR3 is TGTGCCAGCAGTGAAGGGAGCGGGGGGTTTACAGATACGCAGTATTTT. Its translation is CASSEGSGGFTDTQYF.

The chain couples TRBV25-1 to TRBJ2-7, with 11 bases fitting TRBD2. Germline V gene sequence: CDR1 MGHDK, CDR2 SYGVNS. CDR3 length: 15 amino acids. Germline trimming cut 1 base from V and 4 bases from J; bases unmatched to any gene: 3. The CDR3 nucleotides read TGTGCCAGCAGTGAATTTACTAGCGGGGGTTACGAGCAGTACTTC. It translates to CASSEFTSGGYEQYF.

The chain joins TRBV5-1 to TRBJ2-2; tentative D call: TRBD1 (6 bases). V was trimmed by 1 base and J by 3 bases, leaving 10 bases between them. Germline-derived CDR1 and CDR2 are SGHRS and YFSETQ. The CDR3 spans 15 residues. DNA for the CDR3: TGCGCCAGCAGCTTGACACAGGGATACACCGGGGAGCTGTTTTTT. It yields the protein CASSLTQGYTGELFF.

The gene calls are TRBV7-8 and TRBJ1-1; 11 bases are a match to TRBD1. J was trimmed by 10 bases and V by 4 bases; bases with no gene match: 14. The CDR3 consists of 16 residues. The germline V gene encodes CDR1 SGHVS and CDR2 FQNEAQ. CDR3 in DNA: TGTGCCAGCAGCTCCAGATCTCGGACAGGGGGCTCAGGAGCTTTCTTT. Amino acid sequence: CASSSRSRTGGSGAFF.